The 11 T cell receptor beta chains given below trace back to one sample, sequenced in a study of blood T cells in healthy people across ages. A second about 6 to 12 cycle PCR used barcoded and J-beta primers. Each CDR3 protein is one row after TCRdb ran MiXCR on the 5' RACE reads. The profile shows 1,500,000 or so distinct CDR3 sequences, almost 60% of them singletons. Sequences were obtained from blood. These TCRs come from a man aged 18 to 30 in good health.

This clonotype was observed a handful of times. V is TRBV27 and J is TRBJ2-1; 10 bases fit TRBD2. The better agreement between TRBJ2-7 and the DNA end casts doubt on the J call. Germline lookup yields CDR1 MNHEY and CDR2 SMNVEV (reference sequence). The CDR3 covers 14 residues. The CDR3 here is CASSLLAGTEEQYF. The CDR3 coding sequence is TGTGCCAGCAGTCTACTAGCGGGGACTGAAGAGCAGTACTTC.

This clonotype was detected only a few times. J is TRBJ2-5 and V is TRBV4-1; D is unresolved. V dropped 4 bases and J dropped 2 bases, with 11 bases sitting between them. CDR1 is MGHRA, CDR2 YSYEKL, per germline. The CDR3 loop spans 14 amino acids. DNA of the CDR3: TGCGCCAGCAGCCCGCAAGACTCGCAAGAGACCCAGTACTTC. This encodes CASSPQDSQETQYF.

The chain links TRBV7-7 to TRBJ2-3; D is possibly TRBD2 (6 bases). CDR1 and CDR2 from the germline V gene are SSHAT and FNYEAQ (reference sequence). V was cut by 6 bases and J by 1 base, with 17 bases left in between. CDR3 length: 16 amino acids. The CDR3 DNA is TGTGCCAGCAGTTTTGGGCTTAGCGGAGGCACAGATACGCAGTATTTT. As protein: CASSFGLSGGTDTQYF.

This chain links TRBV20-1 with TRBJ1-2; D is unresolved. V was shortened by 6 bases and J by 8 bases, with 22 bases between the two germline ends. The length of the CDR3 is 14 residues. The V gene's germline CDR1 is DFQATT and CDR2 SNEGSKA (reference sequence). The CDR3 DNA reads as TGCAGTGCCGCACCGGACGGGGAGGATAGCGGCTACACCTTC. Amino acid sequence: CSAAPDGEDSGYTF.

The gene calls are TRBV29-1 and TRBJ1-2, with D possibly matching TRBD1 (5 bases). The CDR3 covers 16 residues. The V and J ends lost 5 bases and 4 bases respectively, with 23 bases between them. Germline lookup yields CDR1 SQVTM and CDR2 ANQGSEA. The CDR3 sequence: CSVWGRAGKAGYGYTF. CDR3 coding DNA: TGCAGCGTTTGGGGTCGGGCAGGGAAGGCGGGCTATGGCTACACCTTC.

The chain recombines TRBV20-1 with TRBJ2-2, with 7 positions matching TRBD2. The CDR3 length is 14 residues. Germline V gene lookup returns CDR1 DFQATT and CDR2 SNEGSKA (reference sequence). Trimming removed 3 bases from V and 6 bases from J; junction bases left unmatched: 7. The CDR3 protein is CSASKLALAGELFF. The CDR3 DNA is TGCAGTGCTAGTAAACTAGCGTTGGCCGGGGAGCTGTTTTTT.

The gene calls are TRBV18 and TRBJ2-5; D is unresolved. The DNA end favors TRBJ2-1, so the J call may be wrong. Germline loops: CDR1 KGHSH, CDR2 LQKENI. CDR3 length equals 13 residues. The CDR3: CASSPESQETQFF. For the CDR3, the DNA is TGTGCCAGCTCACCCGAGTCCCAAGAGACCCAGTTCTTC.

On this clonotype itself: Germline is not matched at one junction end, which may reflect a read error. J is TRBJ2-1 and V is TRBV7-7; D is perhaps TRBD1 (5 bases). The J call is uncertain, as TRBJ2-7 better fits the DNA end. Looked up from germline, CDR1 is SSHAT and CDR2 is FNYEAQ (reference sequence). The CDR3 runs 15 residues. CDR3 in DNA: TGTGCCGGCAGCGCGACAGAGAGCTCCTACAATGAGCAGTACTTC. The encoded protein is CAGSATESSYNEQYF.

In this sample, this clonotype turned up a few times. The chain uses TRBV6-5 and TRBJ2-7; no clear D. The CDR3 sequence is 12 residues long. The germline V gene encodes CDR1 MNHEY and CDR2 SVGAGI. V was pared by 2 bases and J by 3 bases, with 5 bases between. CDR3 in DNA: TGTGCCAGCAGTTACGATCGCTACGAGCAGTACTTC. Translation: CASSYDRYEQYF.

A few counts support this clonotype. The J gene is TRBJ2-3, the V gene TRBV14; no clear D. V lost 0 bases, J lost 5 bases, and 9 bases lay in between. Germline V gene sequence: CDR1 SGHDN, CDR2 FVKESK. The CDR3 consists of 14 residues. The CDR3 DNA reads TGTGCCAGCAGCCAAGAGATCGATGGAGATACGCAGTATTTT. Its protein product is CASSQEIDGDTQYF.

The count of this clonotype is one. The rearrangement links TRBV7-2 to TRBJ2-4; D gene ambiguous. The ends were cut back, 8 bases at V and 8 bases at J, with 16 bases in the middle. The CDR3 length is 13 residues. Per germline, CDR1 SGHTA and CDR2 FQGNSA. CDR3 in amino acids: CASGRIYEDIQYF. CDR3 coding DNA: TGTGCCAGCGGACGAATTTACGAGGACATTCAGTACTTC.